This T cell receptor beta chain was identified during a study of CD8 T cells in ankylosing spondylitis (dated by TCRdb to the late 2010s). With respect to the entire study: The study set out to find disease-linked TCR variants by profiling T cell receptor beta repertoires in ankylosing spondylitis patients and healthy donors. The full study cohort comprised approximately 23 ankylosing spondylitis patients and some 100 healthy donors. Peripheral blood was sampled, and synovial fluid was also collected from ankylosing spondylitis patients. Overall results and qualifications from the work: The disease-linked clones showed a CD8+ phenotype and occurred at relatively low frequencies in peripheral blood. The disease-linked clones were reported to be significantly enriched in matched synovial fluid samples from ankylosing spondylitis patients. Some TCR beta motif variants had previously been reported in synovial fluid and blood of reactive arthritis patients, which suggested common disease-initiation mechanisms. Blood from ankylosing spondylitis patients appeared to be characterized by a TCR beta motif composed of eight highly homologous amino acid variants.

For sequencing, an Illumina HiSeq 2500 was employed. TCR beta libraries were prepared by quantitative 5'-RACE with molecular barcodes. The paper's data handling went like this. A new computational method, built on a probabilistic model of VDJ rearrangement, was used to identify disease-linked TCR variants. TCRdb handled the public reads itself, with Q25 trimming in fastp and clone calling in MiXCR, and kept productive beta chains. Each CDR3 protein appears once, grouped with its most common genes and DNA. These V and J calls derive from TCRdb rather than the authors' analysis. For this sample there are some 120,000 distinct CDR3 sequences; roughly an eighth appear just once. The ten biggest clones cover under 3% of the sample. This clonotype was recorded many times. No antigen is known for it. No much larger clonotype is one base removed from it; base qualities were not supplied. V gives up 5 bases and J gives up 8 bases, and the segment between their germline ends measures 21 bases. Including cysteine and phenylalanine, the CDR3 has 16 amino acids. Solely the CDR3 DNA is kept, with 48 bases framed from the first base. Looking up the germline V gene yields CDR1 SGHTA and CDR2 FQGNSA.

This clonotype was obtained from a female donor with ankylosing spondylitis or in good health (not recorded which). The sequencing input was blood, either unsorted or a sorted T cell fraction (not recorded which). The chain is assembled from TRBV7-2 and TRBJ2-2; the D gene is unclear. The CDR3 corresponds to CASSNPGLNNPGELFF. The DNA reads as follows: TGTGCCAGCAGCAATCCTGGGCTAAATAATCCGGGGGAGCTGTTTTTT.